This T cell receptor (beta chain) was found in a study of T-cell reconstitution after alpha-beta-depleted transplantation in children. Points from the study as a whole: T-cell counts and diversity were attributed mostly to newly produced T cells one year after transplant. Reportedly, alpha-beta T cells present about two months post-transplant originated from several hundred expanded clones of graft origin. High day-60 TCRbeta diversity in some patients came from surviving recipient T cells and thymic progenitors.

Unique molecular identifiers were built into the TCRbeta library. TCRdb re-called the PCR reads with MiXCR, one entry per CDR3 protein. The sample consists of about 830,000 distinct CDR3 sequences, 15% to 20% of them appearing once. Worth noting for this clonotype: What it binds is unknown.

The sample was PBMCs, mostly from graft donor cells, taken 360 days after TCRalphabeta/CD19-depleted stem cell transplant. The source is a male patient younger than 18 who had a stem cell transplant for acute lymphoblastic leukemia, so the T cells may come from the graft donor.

The DNA for the CDR3 is TGTGCCAGCAGTGAAAATCCGTCCCTAGCGGGAAATAACTACAATGAGCAGTTCTTC. It encodes CASSENPSLAGNNYNEQFF. The chain recombines TRBV6-1 with TRBJ2-1; 9 nucleotides line up with TRBD2. V dropped 2 bases and J dropped 3; count of bases not matched to a gene: 14. Germline V gene data show CDR1 as MNHNS and CDR2 as SASEGT. The CDR3 sequence is 19 residues long.